The text below deals with one TCR beta chain. This clonotype was counted at least ten times. The target of this receptor is not known. Base quality data are lacking; no much larger clone is found one base away. These data belong to a study of identical twins listed by TCRdb under 2016. Regarding the research as a whole: To test whether fetal clonotypes persist, this study deep-sequenced TCR alpha and beta repertoires from monozygotic twins, from unrelated adults of various ages, and from cord blood. Replicate twin experiments were performed at different times using different library preparation protocols to rule out contamination. Findings and caveats that apply to the study as a whole: Excess twin sharing in beta out-of-frame sequences was weaker because fewer shared sequences lowered the signal-to-noise ratio. Abundant cord blood beta clonotypes had fewer insertions, young adult naive repertoires showed a similar but weaker trend, and memory repertoires showed no such trend. Out-of-frame TCR alpha sharing in monozygotic twins was systematically underestimated by recombination models, whereas sharing between unrelated individuals was in agreement with the recombination models. Invariant T cells such as MAIT and iNKT could partly confound zero-insertion analyses, though diverse VJ usage argued against this for most clonotypes. Because the same donors could not be followed over many years, the conclusions relied on cross-sectional statistical analysis. Out-of-frame TCR alpha sequences shared between twins showed an excess of low generation-probability sequences compared with coincidental sharing between unrelated individuals.

The CDR3 spans 16 residues, from the cysteine through the phenylalanine. Kept here is only the CDR3 DNA, which spans 48 bases and is read in frame from base 1. After removal of 5 bases from V and 8 bases from J, the junction retains 15 bases not matched to a gene. Every donor in the study was a healthy Caucasian. The twin cohort comprised three pairs of female monozygotic twins, all aged roughly 18 to 29 years. Peripheral blood mononuclear cells were the source from which RNA for the TCR libraries was isolated. Libraries were constructed by 5' RACE. Sequencer: Illumina HiSeq 2000. A universal primer binding site was added through template switching, and the final cDNA carried a unique molecular identifier so that TCR cDNA molecules could be counted accurately. Specific primers in the conserved constant-segment region were used to synthesize first-strand cDNA for TCR alpha and beta chains. To control for contamination, every cDNA library was double barcoded, receiving both a SMART-Mk sample barcode and Illumina barcodes. TruSeq adapter sequences along with Illumina sample barcodes were introduced in two successive PCR steps. TCR alpha and beta cDNA libraries were sequenced on the Illumina HiSeq platform with custom primers. As for the authors' bioinformatics: MiGEC processed the raw reads to extract unique molecular identifiers, while MiXCR was used to determine the CDR3 positions. Recombination models were inferred per individual with the repgenHMM and IGoR tools using an EM algorithm. Shared clonotypes were analyzed with the tcR package in R, and sharing was normalized by the product of cloneset sizes. To study raw recombination without the effects of thymic and clonal selection, out-of-frame nonproductive sequences were analyzed. TCRdb reprocessed the public reads (quality trimming at Q25 with fastp, clone calling with MiXCR) and kept in-frame beta chains. Each CDR3 protein appears once, grouped with its most common genes and DNA. TCRdb's processing, not the authors', yielded these V and J calls. The table for this sample lists around 570,000 distinct CDR3 sequences; over 8.5% of them were counted only once. 3% of the sample comes from the top ten.

These sequences were also reported in another study, on yellow fever vaccine responses in identical twins. Looking at the second paper: The authors reported that the T cell response to vaccination in identical twins appeared partly convergent and partly personalized. Focusing on identical twins, the study followed the T cell clones that responded to the vaccine, and did so with precision.

The sequence derives from a woman under 30 in good health. The sample taken for sequencing was PBMCs. Rearrangement joined TRBV12-3 or TRBV12-4 to TRBJ2-1; TRBD2 aligns with 7 central bases. The CDR3 corresponds to CASSPPVQREGDEQFF. The DNA is TGTGCCAGCAGTCCCCCCGTCCAGCGGGAAGGCGATGAGCAGTTCTTC.